This T cell receptor (beta chain) was identified in a study of blood T cell repertoires in COVID-19 (dated by TCRdb to 2020 to 2021). Background for the entire study: The collaborator samples originated in the United States, Italy and Spain and spanned the acute and convalescent phases of COVID-19. The prospective study material was composed of cDNA or gDNA derived from T cells, B-cell-depleted T cells, or PBMCs. Deeply sampled blood TCRbeta repertoires from subjects exposed to, actively infected with, or recovered from COVID-19 were included in the dataset. The repertoires were made available in a free public database intended to serve as a resource for research on the immune response to SARS-CoV-2. Samples were obtained from the ongoing ImmuneRACE study (first 160 participants) and from about 1,300 subjects provided by 6 global collaborators. A de-identified subject ID, COVID-19 status, age in years and sex were almost always included in the sample metadata. Where available, HLA class I and class II types were taken from metadata supplied by the sample provider and were not determined by assay-based typing.

Another Seattle source contributed samples from volunteer blood donors who had recovered from COVID-19. Whole blood was collected in K2EDTA tubes by collaborating institutions according to the institutions' own protocols. For TCRbeta analysis, collaborators shipped samples as frozen whole blood, isolated PBMCs, or DNA extracted from either of those sample types. TCRbeta CDR3 regions were amplified from genomic DNA using the immunoSEQ Assay, a bias-controlled multiplex PCR. The source study handled its data this way. The number of nucleated cells in each sample was estimated from the amplification of reference gene primers within the assay. Sequence reads were collapsed and filtered to measure the absolute abundance of every unique TCRbeta CDR3 rearrangement. Productive Simpson clonality was computed per sample as the square root of Simpson's diversity index over productive rearrangements. Imported from immuneACCESS, the table was reduced by TCRdb to in-frame sequences with V and J called. These copies leave out some clones; in studies compared against another copy, an unresolved V gene accounts for under half, and the cause of the remainder is not known. V, J and clone size are taken as reported in that table, and D and trimming were inferred from the DNA itself. The sample has about 220,000 clones on record, 75% to 90% of them singletons. The ten largest clones represent over 2% of the sample.

Points on this clone: Its antigen is still unknown. The input lacks base qualities; no much larger clone sits a single base away.

At the junction V is shortened by 2 bases and J by 4 bases, with 7 bases in between. The CDR3 goes from the cysteine to the phenylalanine over 13 residues. The sequence is cut down to CDR3 DNA, 39 bases in frame from base 1. Paper-wide results and their limitations: How much clinical and demographic metadata was included differed by source and by participant, and the metadata was provided uncurated.

Sample: peripheral blood. The chain joins TRBV12-3 or TRBV12-4 to TRBJ2-3; the D segment cannot be called with confidence. This clonotype was sampled from a man aged 25-45 years who had recovered from COVID-19. The CDR3 region reads CASSLFSADTQYF. The nucleotides read TGTGCCAGCAGTTTATTCTCGGCAGATACGCAGTATTTT.